This T cell receptor (beta chain) was sequenced during a study of T-cell reconstitution after alpha-beta-depleted transplantation in children. Germline V gene sequence: CDR1 SGHKS, CDR2 YYEKEE (reference sequence). The CDR3 runs 15 residues. V was clipped by 4 bases and J by 4 bases; unmatched bases: 9. This clonotype was recorded many times. The TCRbeta library was prepared with unique molecular identifiers. TCRdb reprocessed the PCR reads with MiXCR, giving one entry per CDR3 protein. The sample has 80,000 to 95,000 distinct CDR3 sequences, 8% to 9% seen once; the top ten hold just under 7%. Sequenced here: PBMCs from the stem cell graft donor, sampled from the stem cell graft. The receptor comes from a human donor who donated a stem cell graft to a child with congenital amegakaryocytic thrombocytopenia. The chain is built from TRBV5-5 and TRBJ1-2, with 8 positions matching TRBD1. The CDR3 region is CASSPPGTGGYGYTF. The CDR3 DNA follows: TGTGCCAGCAGCCCCCCCGGGACAGGAGGCTATGGCTACACCTTC.